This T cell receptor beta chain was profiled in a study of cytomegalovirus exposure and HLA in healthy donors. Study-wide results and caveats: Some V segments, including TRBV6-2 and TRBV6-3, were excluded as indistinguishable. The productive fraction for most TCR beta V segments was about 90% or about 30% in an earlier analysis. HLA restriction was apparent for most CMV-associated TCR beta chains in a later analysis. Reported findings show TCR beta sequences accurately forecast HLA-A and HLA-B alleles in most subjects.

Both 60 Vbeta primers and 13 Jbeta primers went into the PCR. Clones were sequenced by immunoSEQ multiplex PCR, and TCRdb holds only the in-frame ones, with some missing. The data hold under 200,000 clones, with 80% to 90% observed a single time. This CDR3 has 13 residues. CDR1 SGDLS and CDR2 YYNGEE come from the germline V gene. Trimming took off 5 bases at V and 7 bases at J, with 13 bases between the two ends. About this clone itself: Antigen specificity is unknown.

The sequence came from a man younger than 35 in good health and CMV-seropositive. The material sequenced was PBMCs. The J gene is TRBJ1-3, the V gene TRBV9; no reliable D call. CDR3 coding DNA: TGTGCCAGCAGTCGTGAGGGATTCAACACCATATATTTT. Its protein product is CASSREGFNTIYF.